This record looks at one T cell receptor (beta chain) sequence and its context. The protocol was immunoSEQ multiplex PCR, while the TCRdb copy is restricted to in-frame clones and leaves out a portion. Seen here are over 80,000 clones, approximately 87% observed once, and the top ten hold more than 5.5%. The sample is drawn from a study of OX40 agonist ivuxolimab in advanced cancers. Study-level background: Dosing consisted of intravenous ivuxolimab at 0.01 to 10 mg/kg every 2 weeks. Three patients, one with hepatocellular carcinoma and two with cutaneous melanoma, responded partially.

Trimming took 6 bases from V and 1 from J; bases not matched to a gene: 5. Germline V gene sequence: CDR1 MNHEY, CDR2 SMNVEV (reference sequence). There are 15 residues in the CDR3. The sequence was obtained from an adult with an advanced solid tumor such as melanoma, head and neck, liver or kidney cancer. V gene TRBV27 combines with J gene TRBJ2-5; 10 positions agree with TRBD2. This material consisted of CD4+ or CD8+ T cells sorted from blood, taken in a trial of the OX40 agonist ivuxolimab. The CDR3 DNA follows: TGTGCCAGCAGCCCTCTAGCGGGGGCCCAAGAGACCCAGTACTTC. Translating gives CASSPLAGAQETQYF.